One and the same sample provided the 22 T cell receptor beta chains below, sequenced in a study of Graves' ophthalmopathy and Graves' hyperthyroidism. Transcripts of RNA were the source for amplifying TCR beta CDR3 regions. Amplification began with first-round RT-PCR using HTBI primers, then second-round multiplex PCR was performed. TCRdb reprocessed the multiplex PCR reads via MiXCR and lists one record per CDR3 protein. This repertoire shows approximately 1.2 million distinct CDR3 sequences, less than 45% found once; its top ten account for 11%. Input material: peripheral blood or thyroid tissue (not recorded which). The receptors shown here come from an adult man with Graves' hyperthyroidism.

The chain's CDR3 is CASSFVGGDTEAFF. The CDR3, as DNA: TGTGCCAGCAGCTTTGTAGGAGGGGATACTGAAGCTTTCTTT. The rearrangement links TRBV6-1 to TRBJ1-1, with TRBD1 as a possible D gene (5 bases). The germline CDR1 and CDR2 sequences are MNHNS and SASEGT. Trimming took 6 bases from V and 5 from J, leaving 16 bases between them. CDR3 length: 14 amino acids.

This clonotype was detected once. An end of the junction does not agree with germline; a read error may underlie this. The gene calls are TRBV7-2 and TRBJ2-3; D not resolved. Germline-derived CDR1 and CDR2 are SGHTA and FQGNSA. The CDR3 extends over 13 amino acids. The CDR3 DNA is TGCGCCAGCAGCCAAGCAGTCCCAGATACGCAGTATTTT. It encodes CASSQAVPDTQYF.

The chain employs TRBV4-3 and TRBJ2-7; the match to TRBD2 covers 7 bases. CDR1 and CDR2 from the germline V gene are LGHNA and YSLEER. J gave up 0 bases and V 2 bases, and 7 bases lay outside the gene matches. The length of the CDR3 is 16 residues. CDR3 DNA: TGCGCCAGCAGCCAACTGGAGGCTAGCGGCTCCTACGAGCAGTACTTC. This translates into CASSQLEASGSYEQYF.

As for this clonotype: The junction does not match germline at one end; this may be a read error. The chain joins TRBV29-1 to TRBJ2-2; perhaps D is TRBD1 or TRBD2 (5 bases each). The CDR3 loop spans 14 amino acids. Germline assignment: CDR1 SQVTM and CDR2 ANQGSEA. CDR3 coding DNA: TGCAGCGTTGTATTCAGGGTAGACACCGGGGAGCTGCCTTTT. As protein: CSVVFRVDTGELPF.

Concerning this clonotype: One end of the junction varies from germline; a read error may be responsible. This chain joins TRBV10-2 and TRBJ2-7; D not resolved. This CDR3 is 15 amino acids long. Germline V gene sequence: CDR1 WSHSY, CDR2 SAAADI. The CDR3 sequence is CASFISQTSHHEQYF. CDR3 coding DNA: TGTGCCAGCTTCATCTCACAGACCAGTCACCACGAGCAGTACTTC.

The chain couples TRBV2 to TRBJ2-5; 10 bases line up with TRBD1. Unmatched junction bases numbered 3, after V lost 4 bases and J lost 1 base. Per the germline V gene, CDR1 is SNHLY and CDR2 is FYNNEI. The CDR3 is made up of 15 amino acids. CDR3 sequence reads: CASSGTGGAQETQYF. In DNA form, the CDR3 reads TGTGCCAGCAGTGGGACAGGGGGAGCCCAAGAGACCCAGTACTTC. Full variable domain (missing parts from reference TRBV2 and TRBJ2-5): EPEVTQTPSHQVTQMGQEVILRCVPISNHLYFYWYRQILGQKVEFLVSFYNNEISEKSEIFDDQFSVERPDGSNFTLKIRSTKLEDSAMYFCASSGTGGAQETQYFGPGTRLLVL.

The sample holds many counts of this clonotype. The chain recombines TRBV19 with TRBJ1-2; weak D call: TRBD1 (5 bases). The CDR3 has 15 residues. V was cut by 6 bases and J by 5 bases, with 19 bases left in between. Germline CDR1 LNHDA, CDR2 SQIVND (reference sequence). The CDR3 bases are TGTGCCAGTAGAGGCTCAGGGCGGATTGAGTATGGCTACACCTTC. It translates to CASRGSGRIEYGYTF.

This clonotype was seen many times. The chain recombines TRBV20-1 with TRBJ2-7; D gene ambiguous. The CDR3 has 14 residues. Per the germline V gene, CDR1 is DFQATT and CDR2 is SNEGSKA (reference sequence). Trimming stripped 3 bases from V and 0 bases from J, with 12 bases between. CDR3 in amino acids: CSASPSWSSYEQYF. The DNA of the CDR3 is TGCAGTGCTAGTCCCAGTTGGAGCTCCTACGAGCAGTACTTC.

The chain links TRBV7-8 to TRBJ1-6, with 7 bases aligning to TRBD1. With 5 bases clipped from V and 5 bases from J, the junction kept 6 bases outside the gene matches. Germline loops: CDR1 SGHVS, CDR2 FQNEAQ. The CDR3 has 15 residues. The CDR3 nucleotides are TGTGCCAGCAGCCCGGGACAGACGGATAATTCACCCCTCCACTTT. This encodes CASSPGQTDNSPLHF.

This clonotype was observed many times. V gene TRBV7-2 combines with J gene TRBJ2-6, with D tentatively TRBD1 or TRBD2 (5 bases each). Per germline, CDR1 SGHTA and CDR2 FQGNSA. Deletions cut 5 bases from V and 4 bases from J, with 15 bases between. The CDR3 extends over 16 amino acids. CDR3 DNA: TGTGCCAGCAGCCGCAGGACTGGGGGAGGGGCCAACGTCCTGACTTTC. Translation: CASSRRTGGGANVLTF.

Comment on this clonotype: A much more abundant neighbour one base away suggests this may be a read error. This chain links TRBV7-9 with TRBJ2-7; D is unclear. CDR3 size: 12 residues. Germline V gene lookup returns CDR1 SEHNR and CDR2 FQNEAQ (reference sequence). The CDR3 protein is CASSFDQDEQYF. The CDR3, as DNA: TGTGCCAGCAGCTTTGACCAGGACGAGCAGTACTTT.

This clonotype was seen a few times. This chain's CDR3 is CSARAVRNQPQHF. In DNA form, the CDR3 reads TGCAGTGCTAGAGCCGTGAGGAATCAGCCCCAGCATTTT. The gene calls are TRBV20-1 and TRBJ1-5; D uncertain. The V gene lost 1 base and the J gene lost 4 bases, with 8 bases spanning the gap. This CDR3 has 13 amino acids. Germline loops: CDR1 DFQATT, CDR2 SNEGSKA (reference sequence).

The rearrangement links TRBV29-1 to TRBJ2-7; TRBD1 might be the D (6 bases). Trimming removed 7 bases from V and 1 base from J, with 14 bases in between. CDR1 is SQVTM and CDR2 is ANQGSEA in the germline V gene. The CDR3 is 13 amino acids. In nucleotides, the CDR3 is TGCAGCGCTAAAGGGGGAACTTCCTACGAGCAGTACTTC. This translates into CSAKGGTSYEQYF.

This clonotype was seen a few times. V gene TRBV25-1 combines with J gene TRBJ2-1, with 8 bases matching TRBD2. CDR3 size: 16 residues. The J segment lost 4 bases and the V segment lost 5 bases, leaving 10 bases of the junction unmatched. CDR1 and CDR2 (germline): MGHDK, SYGVNS. CDR3 loop: CASSTASGSAYNEQFF. CDR3 DNA sequence: TGTGCCAGCAGTACCGCGAGCGGGAGCGCGTACAATGAGCAGTTCTTC.

This clonotype was observed many times. The chain is built from TRBV2 and TRBJ1-4; D unresolved. The CDR3 consists of 14 residues. Per germline, CDR1 SNHLY and CDR2 FYNNEI. The V and J ends lost 7 bases and 0 bases respectively, with 9 bases between them. CDR3 bases: TGTGCCAGCAAGCGGGTTGCAACTAATGAAAAACTGTTTTTT. Translating it yields CASKRVATNEKLFF.

The sample holds many counts of this clonotype. The rearrangement links TRBV2 to TRBJ1-6; D perhaps matches TRBD1 (6 bases). CDR1 SNHLY and CDR2 FYNNEI come from the germline V gene. There are 16 residues in the CDR3. V was cut by 3 bases and J by 0 bases, with 9 bases left in between. CDR3 residues: CASSEDRFSYNSPLHF. DNA of the CDR3: TGTGCCAGCAGTGAGGACAGATTCTCCTATAATTCACCCCTCCACTTT.

This clonotype was counted between two and nine times. The J gene is TRBJ2-7, the V gene TRBV7-2; 11 bases map to TRBD2. The CDR3 has 15 residues. Losses at the gene ends were 6 bases for V and 3 bases for J; bases not matched to a gene: 7. The germline V gene has CDR1 SGHTA and CDR2 FQGNSA. The DNA for the CDR3 is TGTGCCAGCAGTTACCTGACTAGCGGGGTCTACGAGCAGTACTTC. This gives the protein CASSYLTSGVYEQYF.

To note about this clonotype: This clone may be a read error of a much larger clone one base away. The chain combines TRBV19 with TRBJ1-5, with D maybe TRBD1 (6 bases). Germline loops: CDR1 LNHDA, CDR2 SQIVND (reference sequence). This CDR3 contains 14 residues. Trimming removed 6 bases at V and 7 bases at J, with 16 bases between. CDR3 protein: CASRNDRLKQPQHF. CDR3 DNA: TGTGCCAGTAGAAATGACAGGCTGAAGCAGCCCCAGCATTTT. The full variable domain, rest sourced from reference TRBV19 and TRBJ1-5, is DGGITQSPKYLFRKEGQNVTLSCEQNLNHDAMYWYRQDPGQGLRLIYYSQIVNDFQKGDIAEGYSVSREKKESFPLTVTSAQKNPTAFYLCASRNDRLKQPQHFGDGTRLSIL.

Only one count was recorded for this clonotype. This CDR3 is CASSRRTSGGQQFF. The CDR3 DNA follows: TGTGCCAGCAGCAGGAGGACTAGCGGGGGGCAGCAGTTCTTC. The chain has TRBV11-2 and TRBJ2-1; 14 bases are a match to TRBD2. After removal of 5 bases from V and 11 bases from J, the junction contained 5 bases not matched to a gene. Germline V lookup: CDR1 SGHAT, CDR2 FQNNGV. The CDR3 has 14 amino acids.

This clonotype was counted between two and nine times. The chain joins TRBV5-1 to TRBJ2-5; 7 nucleotides agree with TRBD1. Germline V CDR1 and CDR2: SGHRS, YFSETQ. This CDR3 region has 15 residues. With V trimmed by 4 bases and J by 2 bases, 8 bases remained unmatched. CDR3 loop: CASSPVGTVQETQYF. Written as DNA, the CDR3 is TGCGCCAGCAGCCCGGTAGGGACAGTACAAGAGACCCAGTACTTC.

For this clonotype: A much larger clone sits a single nucleotide away, making a read error possible. The chain recombines TRBV2 with TRBJ1-4; no definite D call. V lost 5 bases and J lost 2, with 9 bases in between. Germline V gene data show CDR1 as SNHLY and CDR2 as FYNNEI. The CDR3 is made up of 14 amino acids. The chain's CDR3 is CASSWGGTNEKLFF. The CDR3 DNA reads TGTGCCAGCAGTTGGGGTGGGACTAATGAAAAACTGTTTTTT.

The chain uses TRBV20-1 and TRBJ2-7, with D tentatively TRBD2 (5 bases). The CDR3 runs to 13 residues. CDR1 and CDR2 from the germline V gene are DFQATT and SNEGSKA (reference sequence). The ends were cut back, 5 bases at V and 1 base at J, with 12 bases in the middle. For the CDR3, the DNA is TGCAGTGCTGGGAGTTTTAGTTCCTACGAGCAGTACTTC. It codes for CSAGSFSSYEQYF.